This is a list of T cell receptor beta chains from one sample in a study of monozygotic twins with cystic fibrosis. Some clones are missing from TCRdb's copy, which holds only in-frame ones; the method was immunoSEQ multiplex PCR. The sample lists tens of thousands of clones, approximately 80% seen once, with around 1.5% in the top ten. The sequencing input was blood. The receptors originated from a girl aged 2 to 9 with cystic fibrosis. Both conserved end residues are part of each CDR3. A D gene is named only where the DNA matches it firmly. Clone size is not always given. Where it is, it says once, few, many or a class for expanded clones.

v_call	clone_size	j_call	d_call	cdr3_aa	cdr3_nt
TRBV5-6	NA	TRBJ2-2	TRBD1	CASSFRSTGGFRELFF	TGTGCCAGCAGCTTCCGGTCGACAGGGGGCTTCAGGGAGCTGTTTTTT
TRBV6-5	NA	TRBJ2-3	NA	CASSYRTIAGTQYF	TGTGCCAGCAGTTACCGGACAATTGCAGGCACGCAGTATTTT
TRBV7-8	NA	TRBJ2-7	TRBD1	CASSFGTGGYEQYF	TGTGCCAGCAGCTTTGGGACAGGGGGCTACGAGCAGTACTTC
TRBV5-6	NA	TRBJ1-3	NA	CASNLRQALNTIYF	TGTGCCAGCAACCTTCGACAGGCCCTAAACACCATATATTTT
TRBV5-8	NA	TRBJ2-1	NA	CASSPDSGSYNEQFF	TGTGCCAGCAGCCCTGACAGCGGCTCCTACAATGAGCAGTTCTTC
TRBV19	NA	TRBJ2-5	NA	CASSIGAGSQETQYF	TGTGCCAGTAGTATAGGGGCAGGGTCCCAAGAGACCCAGTACTTC
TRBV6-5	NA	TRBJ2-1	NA	CASRPDSSYNEQFF	TGTGCCAGCAGGCCCGATAGCTCCTACAATGAGCAGTTCTTC
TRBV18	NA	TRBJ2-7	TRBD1	CASSGTGILSSYEQYF	TGTGCCAGCTCCGGGACAGGGATCTTGTCGTCCTACGAGCAGTACTTC
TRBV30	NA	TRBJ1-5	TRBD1	CAWNTGGNQPQHF	TGTGCCTGGAACACAGGGGGGAATCAGCCCCAGCATTTT
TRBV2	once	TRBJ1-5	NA	CASSENLRNQPQHF	TGTGCCAGCAGTGAGAATTTGAGGAATCAGCCCCAGCATTTT
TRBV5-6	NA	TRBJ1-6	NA	CASSHYREGSPLHF	TGTGCCAGCAGTCACTACAGGGAAGGTTCACCCCTCCACTTT
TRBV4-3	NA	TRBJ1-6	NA	CASSQESGERNSPLHF	TGCGCCAGCAGCCAAGAGTCGGGGGAGCGTAATTCACCCCTCCACTTT
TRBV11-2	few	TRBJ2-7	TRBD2	CASSEPLAGGHEQYF	TGTGCCAGCAGCGAGCCACTAGCGGGGGGCCACGAGCAGTACTTC
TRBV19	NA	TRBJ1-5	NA	CASSIEDSDQPQHF	TGTGCCAGTAGTATAGAGGACAGTGATCAGCCCCAGCATTTT
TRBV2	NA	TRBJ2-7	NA	CASSEGRDTYEQYF	TGTGCCAGCAGTGAAGGGAGGGACACATACGAGCAGTACTTC
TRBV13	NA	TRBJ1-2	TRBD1	CASSLATGTGEYGYTF	TGTGCCAGCAGCTTGGCTACCGGGACAGGGGAATATGGCTACACCTTC
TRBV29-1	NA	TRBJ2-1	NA	CSVRARGAEYNVGQFF	TGCAGCGTTCGTGCTCGGGGGGCGGAGTACAATGTGGGGCAGTTCTTC
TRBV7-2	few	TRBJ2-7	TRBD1	CASSFGTGPYEQYF	TGTGCCAGCAGCTTCGGGACAGGGCCATACGAGCAGTACTTC
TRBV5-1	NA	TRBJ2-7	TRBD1	CASSLGTGAAYEQYF	TGCGCCAGCAGCTTGGGGACAGGGGCCGCCTACGAGCAGTACTTC
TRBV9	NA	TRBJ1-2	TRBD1	CASSVGSTGFYGYTF	TGTGCCAGCAGCGTAGGATCGACAGGGTTCTATGGCTACACCTTC
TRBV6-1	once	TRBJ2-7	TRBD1	CASSRQGAGEQYF	TGTGCCAGCAGCCGACAGGGGGCGGGAGAGCAGTACTTC
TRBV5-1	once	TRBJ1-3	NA	CASSGDGYSGNTIYF	TGCGCCAGCAGCGGGGACGGCTACTCTGGAAACACCATATATTTT
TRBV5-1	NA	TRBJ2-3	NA	CASTENTDTQYF	TGCGCCAGCACGGAAAACACAGATACGCAGTATTTT
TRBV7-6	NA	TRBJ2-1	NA	CASSLRSETRFPNEQFF	TGTGCCAGCAGCCTACGCTCTGAGACGAGATTCCCTAATGAGCAGTTCTTC
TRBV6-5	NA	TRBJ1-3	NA	CASSYTGGNTIYF	TGTGCCAGCAGTTATACAGGTGGCAACACCATATATTTT
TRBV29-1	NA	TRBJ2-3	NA	CSVELLQGGTDTQYF	TGCAGCGTTGAGTTGTTGCAGGGCGGAACAGATACGCAGTATTTT
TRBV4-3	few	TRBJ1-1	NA	CASTVLLGPEDTEAFF	TGCGCCAGCACCGTGTTACTTGGGCCGGAGGACACTGAAGCTTTCTTT
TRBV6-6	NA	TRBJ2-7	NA	CASSYGFEQYF	TGTGCCAGCAGTTACGGGTTCGAGCAGTACTTC
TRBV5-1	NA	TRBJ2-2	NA	CASSLVQGNTGELFF	TGCGCCAGCAGCTTGGTCCAGGGGAACACCGGGGAGCTGTTTTTT
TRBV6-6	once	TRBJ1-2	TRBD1	CASSYEGTGAPYGYTF	TGTGCCAGCAGTTACGAGGGGACAGGAGCACCTTATGGCTACACCTTC
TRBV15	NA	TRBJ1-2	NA	CATSRDSVGVGLGYTF	TGTGCCACCAGCAGAGATTCGGTGGGGGTGGGCCTCGGCTACACCTTC
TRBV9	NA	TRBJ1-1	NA	CASSVTANTEAFF	TGTGCCAGCAGCGTAACAGCGAACACTGAAGCTTTCTTT
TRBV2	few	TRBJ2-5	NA	CASSQSSGRRETQYF	TGTGCCAGCAGTCAATCCTCCGGACGGAGGGAGACCCAGTACTTC
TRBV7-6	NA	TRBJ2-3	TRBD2	CASSRRGWGLAGGTDTQYF	TGTGCCAGCAGCCGAAGGGGGTGGGGACTAGCGGGGGGCACAGATACGCAGTATTTT
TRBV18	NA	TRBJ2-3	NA	CASSPVAGLRDTQYF	TGTGCCAGCTCACCCGTGGCAGGGCTTAGGGATACGCAGTATTTT
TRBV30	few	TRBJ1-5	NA	CAWSVQGSNQPQHF	TGTGCCTGGAGTGTGCAGGGTAGCAATCAGCCCCAGCATTTT